Shown below are 20 T cell receptor beta chains from a single sample sequenced in a study of cytomegalovirus exposure and HLA in healthy donors. In the PCR, 60 Vbeta and 13 Jbeta primers were used. Sequencing used immunoSEQ multiplex PCR; TCRdb keeps in-frame clones, though not all of them. The sample records 150,000 to 200,000 clones, roughly 75% being singletons. The source material was PBMCs. The source is a middle-aged woman in good health and CMV-seropositive.

This clone occurred a few times. This rearrangement joins TRBV20-1 to TRBJ1-2; D gene ambiguous. Germline-derived CDR1 and CDR2 are DFQATT and SNEGSKA (reference sequence). V was pared by 1 base and J by 7 bases, with 7 bases between. The CDR3 spans 11 residues. CDR3 sequence reads: CSARVSGGYTF. The CDR3 coding sequence is TGCAGTGCTAGAGTTTCGGGTGGCTACACCTTC.

The gene calls are TRBV19 and TRBJ1-5; 7 bases fit TRBD1. The V and J ends lost 7 bases and 0 bases, in that order; junction bases with no gene match: 3. The CDR3 extends over 14 amino acids. Germline CDR1 reads LNHDA; CDR2 reads SQIVND (reference sequence). The CDR3 DNA reads as TGTGCCAGTAAAGGGGGCTATAGCAATCAGCCCCAGCATTTT. It is translated as CASKGGYSNQPQHF.

The sample holds a few counts of this clone. The CDR3 DNA reads TGTGCCAGCAGTGTTGCCAGGGAGGTCTCTGGCTACACCTTC. Encoded protein: CASSVAREVSGYTF. The V and J genes are TRBV2 and TRBJ1-2; D possibly corresponds to TRBD1 (5 bases). CDR1 and CDR2 from the germline V gene are SNHLY and FYNNEI. V lost 4 bases and J 7 bases, leaving 16 bases between the germline ends. The CDR3 sequence is 14 residues long.

This sequence joins TRBV6-5 and TRBJ2-7; TRBD2 matches 8 bases. CDR3 length: 15 residues. Germline values: CDR1 MNHEY, CDR2 SVGAGI. Trimming took 2 bases from V and 2 from J; bases not matched to a gene: 5. CDR3 DNA sequence: TGTGCCAGCAGTTACCGACTAGCGTCTACCTACGAGCAGTACTTC. It is translated as CASSYRLASTYEQYF.

V gene TRBV11-3 combines with J gene TRBJ2-3; 9 bases fit TRBD2. CDR3 length: 16 residues. Looked up from germline, CDR1 is SGHNT and CDR2 is YENEEA. The V and J ends lost 1 base and 3 bases, in that order; junction bases with no gene match: 5. This CDR3 reads CASSLGAGGPTDTQYF. In nucleotides, the CDR3 is TGTGCCAGCAGCTTAGGGGCGGGAGGGCCGACAGATACGCAGTATTTT.

This clone was seen only a few times. V is TRBV28 and J is TRBJ2-7; TRBD2 is a possible D gene (6 bases). The CDR3 spans 17 residues. Trimming removed 1 base at V and 0 bases at J, with 16 bases between. CDR1 and CDR2 (germline): MDHEN, SYDVKM. The CDR3 nucleotides are TGTGCCAGCAGTTTATTCCCCGGGAGTAGCGCCTCCTACGAGCAGTACTTC. The encoded protein is CASSLFPGSSASYEQYF.

The J gene is TRBJ1-5, the V gene TRBV12-5, with D tentatively TRBD1 (6 bases). Germline assignment: CDR1 LGHNT and CDR2 FRNRAP. CDR3 length: 16 amino acids. V was shortened by 2 bases and J by 1 base, with 12 bases between the two germline ends. The CDR3 loop reads CASGLPRGASNQPQHF. The CDR3 DNA sequence: TGTGCTAGTGGTTTGCCGCGGGGGGCGAGCAATCAGCCCCAGCATTTT.

The chain carries TRBV30 and TRBJ1-4, with 7 bases that match TRBD1. CDR3 size: 16 residues. The J segment lost 10 bases and the V segment lost 1 base, leaving 15 bases of the junction unmatched. The V gene's germline CDR1 is GTSNPN and CDR2 SVGIG (reference sequence). DNA of the CDR3: TGTGCCTGGAGTGCCCTCTTACAGGGGCAGAGGGGAAAACTGTTTTTT. Translation: CAWSALLQGQRGKLFF. Complete variable domain (other parts from reference TRBV30 and TRBJ1-4): SQTIHQWPATLVQPVGSPLSLECTVEGTSNPNLYWYRQAAGRGLQLLFYSVGIGQISSEVPQNLSASRPQDRQFILSSKKLLLSDSGFYLCAWSALLQGQRGKLFFGSGTQLSVL.

The rearrangement uses TRBV19 and TRBJ1-5, with 9 bases fitting TRBD1. CDR3 size: 16 residues. Per the germline V gene, CDR1 is LNHDA and CDR2 is SQIVND (reference sequence). V dropped 3 bases and J dropped 3; count of bases not matched to a gene: 6. The CDR3 DNA reads as TGTGCCAGTAGTATTGGGACAGGGAATCCCAATCAGCCCCAGCATTTT. The encoded protein is CASSIGTGNPNQPQHF.

This clone was seen only once. The chain combines TRBV7-9 with TRBJ2-7, with 8 nucleotides matching TRBD2. V trimming: 5 bases; J trimming: 5 bases; junction bases outside the gene matches: 14. Germline-derived CDR1 and CDR2 are SEHNR and FQNEAQ (reference sequence). The length of the CDR3 is 16 residues. The CDR3 loop is CASSHDASGPPNEQYF. DNA for the CDR3: TGTGCCAGCAGCCACGACGCTAGCGGGCCCCCTAACGAGCAGTACTTC. Drawing the rest from reference TRBV7-9 and TRBJ2-7, the complete variable domain is DTGVSQNPRHKITKRGQNVTFRCDPISEHNRLYWYRQTLGQGPEFLTYFQNEAQLEKSRLLSDRFSAERPKGSFSTLEIQRTEQGDSAMYLCASSHDASGPPNEQYFGPGTRLTVT.

Details on this clone: Distinct nucleotide sequences in the sample also encode this CDR3. The J gene is TRBJ1-4, the V gene TRBV7-9; TRBD1 aligns across 8 bases. Trimming removed 5 bases from V and 0 bases from J; junction bases left unmatched: 5. CDR3 length equals 16 residues. Germline loops: CDR1 SEHNR, CDR2 FQNEAQ (reference sequence). CDR3 sequence (DNA): TGTGCCAGCAGCCTGGGGACAGGCCCAACTAATGAAAAACTGTTTTTT. Amino acids: CASSLGTGPTNEKLFF.

J is TRBJ1-1 and V is TRBV2; possible D gene TRBD1, 5 bases. The CDR3 contains 14 residues. With 4 bases removed from V and 3 bases from J, the gap between germline ends came to 12 bases. Germline V gene sequence: CDR1 SNHLY, CDR2 FYNNEI. CDR3 bases: TGTGCCAGCAGTGGATCTGGGGCCCACACTGAAGCTTTCTTT. Its protein product is CASSGSGAHTEAFF.

The gene calls are TRBV11-2 and TRBJ2-1, with 7 bases fitting TRBD2. Losses at the gene ends were 5 bases for V and 0 bases for J; bases not matched to a gene: 10. Germline V lookup: CDR1 SGHAT, CDR2 FQNNGV. The CDR3 runs 17 residues. CDR3 amino acids: CASSRKPRTSSYNEQFF. The CDR3 DNA is TGTGCCAGCAGCCGAAAGCCGAGGACTAGCTCCTACAATGAGCAGTTCTTC.

This clone was detected a few times. The chain uses TRBV28 and TRBJ2-7; 8 bases match TRBD2. The CDR3 spans 16 residues. Germline lookup yields CDR1 MDHEN and CDR2 SYDVKM. The trim removed 5 bases at V and 4 bases at J, leaving 13 bases unmatched. CDR3: CASSTLTSGGFYEQYF. The DNA for the CDR3 is TGTGCCAGCAGTACCCTCACCTCGGGGGGGTTTTACGAGCAGTACTTC.

The chain uses TRBV4-2 and TRBJ2-7, with 9 bases aligning to TRBD2. There are 17 residues in the CDR3. Trimming at V came to 3 bases and at J to 3 bases, leaving 12 bases not matched to a gene. CDR1 and CDR2 (germline): LGHNA, YNFKEQ. CDR3 bases: TGTGCCAGCAGCCAGGGGGCTGTTGGAGCGGGAGGCTACGAGCAGTACTTC. This codes for CASSQGAVGAGGYEQYF.

The CDR3 bases are TGTGCCAGCTCACCACGGGCAGGACAGGGTGGGGACGAGCAGTACTTC. This encodes CASSPRAGQGGDEQYF. The chain has TRBV18 and TRBJ2-7; TRBD1 matches 8 bases. Germline V CDR1 and CDR2: KGHSH, LQKENI. The CDR3 contains 16 residues. Trimming took 1 base from V and 5 from J; bases not matched to a gene: 10.

This chain's CDR3 is CASSQDLRPQGDTQYF. The DNA for the CDR3 is TGCGCCAGCAGCCAAGATCTTCGTCCGCAGGGAGATACGCAGTATTTT. The chain links TRBV4-1 to TRBJ2-3; a possible D gene is TRBD1 (5 bases). This CDR3 comprises 16 residues. The V gene's germline CDR1 is MGHRA and CDR2 YSYEKL. V lost 0 bases and J lost 5, with 15 bases in between.

The chain carries TRBV7-9 and TRBJ2-5, with a possible D match to TRBD1 (5 bases). This CDR3 is built from 13 residues. CDR1 and CDR2 (germline): SEHNR, FQNEAQ (reference sequence). Trimming shortened V by 5 bases and J by 5 bases, and 12 bases separated the two germline ends. In nucleotides, the CDR3 is TGTGCCAGCAGCCCGACAGAGAAGGAGACCCAGTACTTC. This encodes CASSPTEKETQYF. The complete variable domain, with remaining parts taken from reference TRBV7-9 and TRBJ2-5, reads DTGVSQNPRHKITKRGQNVTFRCDPISEHNRLYWYRQTLGQGPEFLTYFQNEAQLEKSRLLSDRFSAERPKGSFSTLEIQRTEQGDSAMYLCASSPTEKETQYFGPGTRLLVL.

The V gene is TRBV5-4, the J gene TRBJ2-3, with 11 bases matching TRBD2. V lost 4 bases and J lost 2; bases outside the gene matches: 15. This CDR3 spans 19 amino acids. Looked up from germline, CDR1 is SGHNT and CDR2 is YYREEE (reference sequence). The CDR3 nucleotides are TGTGCCAGCAGCGGGCGAGGTCTAGCGGGAGGAGGGGTCACAGATACGCAGTATTTT. Translated, it gives CASSGRGLAGGGVTDTQYF.

The chain employs TRBV10-2 and TRBJ1-1; D call uncertain. Germline CDR1 and CDR2: WSHSY and SAAADI. The CDR3 totals 13 residues. V was clipped by 8 bases and J by 3 bases, with 13 bases between them. CDR3 bases: TGCGCCAGCCTCAAAGGAGGGTACACTGAAGCTTTCTTT. This sequence encodes CASLKGGYTEAFF.